This passage covers 19 T cell receptor beta chains from one sample sequenced in a study of shared clonotypes between healthy human individuals. The protocol was immunoSEQ multiplex PCR, while the TCRdb copy is restricted to in-frame clones and leaves out a portion. The sample lists about 1 million clones, around 74% occurring once. The sample taken for sequencing was memory CD4+ T cells sorted from blood. Indicated subset: CD45RA-negative fraction. These receptors were taken from a young man in good health.

Regarding this clone: Since a much larger clone is just one base distant, this may be a read error. This chain joins TRBV7-9 and TRBJ2-7; unclear D gene. The V and J ends lost 3 bases and 2 bases respectively, with 2 bases between them. Germline V lookup: CDR1 SEHNR, CDR2 FQNEAQ (reference sequence). The CDR3 is 11 residues long. CDR3 nucleotides: TGTGCCAGCAGCTTCGCCTACGAGCAGTACTTC. Encoded protein: CASSFAYEQYF.

The V gene is TRBV6-6, the J gene TRBJ2-2; either TRBD1 or TRBD2 may fit D (5 bases each). The length of the CDR3 is 13 residues. Trimming shortened V by 5 bases and J by 8 bases, and 12 bases separated the two germline ends. Germline CDR1 and CDR2: MNHNY and SVGAGI (reference sequence). CDR3 DNA: TGTGCCAGCAGTCAGGGAGTGGCGGGGGAGCTGTTTTTT. It is translated as CASSQGVAGELFF.

The chain links TRBV11-2 to TRBJ2-7; 7 nucleotides align to TRBD1. The CDR3 is 15 amino acids. Germline V gives CDR1 SGHAT, CDR2 FQNNGV. V shed 3 bases, J shed 0 bases, and the junction held 5 bases outside the gene matches. The CDR3: CASSFGQASSYEQYF. CDR3 DNA: TGTGCCAGCAGCTTTGGACAGGCTAGCTCCTACGAGCAGTACTTC.

This rearrangement joins TRBV5-8 to TRBJ1-1; tentative D call: TRBD1 (6 bases). Germline V lookup: CDR1 SGHTS, CDR2 YDEGEE. The CDR3 sequence is 15 residues long. V was shortened by 4 bases and J by 3 bases, with 16 bases between the two germline ends. CDR3 bases: TGTGCCAGCAGCCTTCGGGGGGGCGGATACACTGAAGCTTTCTTT. It translates to CASSLRGGGYTEAFF.

The V gene is TRBV15, the J gene TRBJ1-5; perhaps TRBD1 as D (6 bases). The CDR3 contains 14 residues. In germline, CDR1 is LNHNV, CDR2 YYDKDF (reference sequence). V was pared by 0 bases and J by 6 bases, with 9 bases between. The CDR3 reads CATSRDRGGQPQHF. CDR3 nucleotides: TGTGCCACCAGCAGAGACAGGGGTGGTCAGCCCCAGCATTTT.

This chain joins TRBV6-6 and TRBJ1-6; D may be TRBD1 (6 bases). V lost 6 bases to trimming and J lost 8 bases, with 17 bases between them. CDR1 and CDR2 from the germline V gene are MNHNY and SVGAGI (reference sequence). CDR3 length: 15 amino acids. The CDR3, as DNA: TGTGCCAGCAGCCACCGGGGACCAGGGGATTCACCCCTCCACTTT. This codes for CASSHRGPGDSPLHF.

This chain joins TRBV7-8 and TRBJ1-5; possible D gene TRBD1, 5 bases. The CDR3 runs 16 residues. Trimming pared 6 bases from V and 0 bases from J, leaving 15 bases between. Looked up from germline, CDR1 is SGHVS and CDR2 is FQNEAQ. The CDR3 nucleotides read TGTGCCAGCAGTTTCGGCTGGGGGTTTAGCAATCAGCCCCAGCATTTT. As protein: CASSFGWGFSNQPQHF.

The rearrangement uses TRBV6-1 and TRBJ2-5; maybe TRBD2 (5 bases). The CDR3 is 15 residues long. Germline V CDR1 and CDR2: MNHNS, SASEGT. V shed 4 bases and J shed 0 bases, with 12 bases lying between them. The CDR3 here is CASSGLQTYQETQYF. The CDR3 region has the DNA TGTGCCAGCAGTGGACTACAGACGTACCAAGAGACCCAGTACTTC.

V and J are TRBV5-6 and TRBJ1-3; possible D gene TRBD1, 6 bases. The CDR3 contains 16 residues. From germline, CDR1 is SGHDT and CDR2 YYEEEE. Trimming removed 2 bases at V and 2 bases at J, with 14 bases between. The CDR3 DNA reads TGTGCCAGCAGCTTTAGGGGGAGAGGAGCTGGAAACACCATATATTTT. This encodes CASSFRGRGAGNTIYF.

The V call is TRBV10-3, the J call TRBJ2-7, with 11 bases fitting TRBD2. This CDR3 comprises 19 residues. V shed 2 bases and J 1 base; nucleotides not matched to a gene: 13. Germline V gene data show CDR1 as ENHRY and CDR2 as SYGVKD. The CDR3 here is CAISEQGLAGRTASYEQYF. For the CDR3, the DNA is TGTGCCATCAGTGAGCAAGGACTAGCGGGCCGTACGGCGTCCTACGAGCAGTACTTC.

This chain joins TRBV4-3 and TRBJ2-5; D unclear. Trimming left V 4 bases short and J 1 base short, with 10 bases between. This CDR3 region has 14 residues. Per germline, CDR1 LGHNA and CDR2 YSLEER. CDR3 DNA sequence: TGCGCCAGCAGCCCGACGGTTACCCAAGAGACCCAGTACTTC. Amino acid sequence: CASSPTVTQETQYF.

This clone was observed a few times. The same CDR3 also results from other DNA sequences found in this sample. The rearrangement uses TRBV5-1 and TRBJ2-5; D is ambiguous. Looked up from germline, CDR1 is SGHRS and CDR2 is YFSETQ. CDR3 size: 12 residues. The V end lost 4 bases, the J end lost 0 bases, and 4 bases lay between the germline ends. In DNA form, the CDR3 reads TGCGCCAGCAGCCCCAACCAAGAGACCCAGTACTTC. The encoded protein is CASSPNQETQYF.

The rearrangement links TRBV19 to TRBJ1-3; D gene ambiguous. The CDR3 contains 15 residues. Germline-derived CDR1 and CDR2 are LNHDA and SQIVND (reference sequence). The V and J ends lost 4 bases and 4 bases respectively, with 14 bases between them. The CDR3 bases are TGTGCCAGTAGTACCACAGTATCTGACGGAAACACCATATATTTT. Translating gives CASSTTVSDGNTIYF.

The V and J genes are TRBV5-1 and TRBJ1-4; possible D gene TRBD1, 6 bases. The V and J ends lost 5 bases and 3 bases respectively, with 14 bases between them. Germline values: CDR1 SGHRS, CDR2 YFSETQ. There are 15 residues in the CDR3. The CDR3 DNA follows: TGCGCCAGCAGGGAACAGGGCGCGGCTAATGAAAAACTGTTTTTT. Its protein is CASREQGAANEKLFF.

The chain recombines TRBV25-1 with TRBJ2-4; tentatively, D is TRBD2 (5 bases). Trimming removed 3 bases at V and 0 bases at J, with 9 bases between. From germline, CDR1 is MGHDK and CDR2 SYGVNS. The CDR3 has 15 amino acids. CDR3 protein: CASSEAGLAKNIQYF. DNA of the CDR3: TGTGCCAGCAGTGAGGCGGGTCTAGCCAAAAACATTCAGTACTTC.

This clone was recorded only once. V usage is TRBV19 and J usage is TRBJ1-1; D remains ambiguous. Germline-derived CDR1 and CDR2 are LNHDA and SQIVND (reference sequence). V was pared by 3 bases and J by 0 bases, with 2 bases between. This CDR3 is 12 amino acids long. The CDR3 region has the DNA TGTGCCAGTAGTATTGTGAACACTGAAGCTTTCTTT. It codes for CASSIVNTEAFF.

This rearrangement joins TRBV30 to TRBJ2-3, with TRBD1 as a possible D gene (5 bases). Germline V gene lookup returns CDR1 GTSNPN and CDR2 SVGIG (reference sequence). The CDR3 is made up of 13 amino acids. Trimming removed 3 bases at V and 3 bases at J, with 10 bases between. CDR3 sequence: CAWSLRETDTQYF. Written as DNA, the CDR3 is TGTGCCTGGAGCCTCAGGGAAACAGATACGCAGTATTTT. The full variable domain, in which reference TRBV30 and TRBJ2-3 provide the parts outside the CDR3, is SQTIHQWPATLVQPVGSPLSLECTVEGTSNPNLYWYRQAAGRGLQLLFYSVGIGQISSEVPQNLSASRPQDRQFILSSKKLLLSDSGFYLCAWSLRETDTQYFGPGTRLTVL.

The V gene is TRBV6-5, the J gene TRBJ2-7; 9 nucleotides align to TRBD1. This CDR3 comprises 15 residues. Germline trimming cut 7 bases from V and 4 bases from J; bases unmatched to any gene: 11. CDR1 MNHEY and CDR2 SVGAGI come from the germline V gene. The CDR3 loop reads CASKGAGQGPYEQYF. The CDR3 DNA follows: TGTGCCAGCAAGGGGGCTGGACAGGGGCCGTACGAGCAGTACTTC.

With regard to this clone: Other DNA sequences in this sample translate to the same CDR3. J is TRBJ2-2 and V is TRBV7-2, with unresolved D. The V end lost 1 base, the J end lost 3 bases, and 6 bases lay between the germline ends. The CDR3 runs to 14 residues. Per the germline V gene, CDR1 is SGHTA and CDR2 is FQGNSA. CDR3 sequence reads: CASSLDFDTGELFF. DNA for the CDR3: TGTGCCAGCAGCTTAGATTTTGACACCGGGGAGCTGTTTTTT.